These T cell receptor beta chains were read from a single sample in a study of vaccination and CD4 T cells after COVID-19. TCRdb fed the PCR reads into MiXCR, producing one record per CDR3 protein. This sample has around 7,000 distinct CDR3 sequences, with 45% to 55% found just once. Their antigens remain unidentified. Sample: CD4+ T cells from blood, cultured in vitro. These receptors were obtained from a human donor in good health. Both conserved end residues are part of each CDR3. A D gene is named only where the DNA matches it firmly. Clone size is given for some rows only: seen once, a few or many times, or a class if the clone is expanded.

V gene	D gene	J gene	clone size	CDR3 protein	CDR3 DNA
TRBV5-4	TRBD1	TRBJ2-5	.	CASSLTGEETQYF	TGTGCCAGCAGCTTGACAGGGGAGGAGACCCAGTACTTC
TRBV5-1	.	TRBJ2-7	.	CASSLAGFWYEQYF	TGCGCCAGCAGCTTGGCGGGATTCTGGTACGAGCAGTACTTC
TRBV12-3/TRBV12-4	.	TRBJ1-2	.	CASSRTVSGYTF	TGTGCCAGCAGCCGTACAGTCTCCGGCTACACCTTC
TRBV15	TRBD2	TRBJ2-7	.	CATSREIQGTSGSYEQYF	TGTGCCACCAGCAGAGAAATACAGGGGACTAGCGGATCCTACGAGCAGTACTTC
TRBV19	.	TRBJ2-3	.	CASMSGIADTQYF	TGTGCCAGTATGTCGGGGATCGCAGATACGCAGTATTTT
TRBV7-2	.	TRBJ1-2	.	CASSFQSSLEYGYTF	TGTGCCAGCAGCTTTCAGTCCAGCTTAGAATATGGCTACACCTTC
TRBV5-1	.	TRBJ1-1	.	CASSLVESGNEAFF	TGCGCCAGCAGCTTAGTTGAAAGTGGAAATGAAGCTTTCTTT
TRBV20-1	.	TRBJ1-1	few	CSASVRLNTEAFF	TGCAGTGCTAGCGTCAGATTAAACACTGAAGCTTTCTTT
TRBV20-1	TRBD1	TRBJ2-7	.	CSAPRLTGTYEQYF	TGCAGTGCTCCCCGCCTGACAGGGACCTACGAGCAGTACTTC
TRBV7-6	.	TRBJ1-2	few	CASSLGSGAWYGYTF	TGTGCCAGCAGCTTAGGGTCAGGAGCTTGGTATGGCTACACCTTC
TRBV12-3/TRBV12-4	TRBD2	TRBJ2-7	.	CASSFLGSGNSYEQYF	TGTGCCAGCAGTTTTCTTGGGAGCGGGAACTCCTACGAGCAGTACTTC
TRBV4-1	.	TRBJ2-4	.	CASSQDVFGGLEDIQYF	TGCGCCAGCAGCCAAGATGTTTTCGGGGGGCTGGAAGACATTCAGTACTTC
TRBV11-2	.	TRBJ1-1	hyperexpanded	CASSLSVSLQGQGAFF	TGTGCCAGCAGCTTATCGGTCAGTCTTCAGGGGCAGGGAGCTTTCTTT
TRBV28	.	TRBJ1-5	.	CASSIPGLTNQPQHF	TGTGCCAGCAGCATACCGGGTTTGACCAATCAGCCCCAGCATTTT
TRBV24-1	TRBD2	TRBJ2-5	.	CATSDLGTSGGAAETQYF	TGTGCCACCAGTGATTTGGGGACTAGCGGGGGGGCCGCGGAGACCCAGTACTTC
TRBV7-9	TRBD1	TRBJ1-2	few	CASSLLQTGSPNYGYTF	TGTGCCAGCAGCCTGCTCCAGACAGGGTCTCCTAACTATGGCTACACCTTC
TRBV12-3/TRBV12-4	TRBD1	TRBJ2-3	.	CASADRGPDTQYF	TGTGCCAGCGCGGACAGGGGCCCAGATACGCAGTATTTT
TRBV5-1	.	TRBJ1-1	.	CASSLEVRDTEAFF	TGCGCCAGCAGCTTGGAGGTCAGGGATACTGAAGCTTTCTTT
TRBV6-2/TRBV6-3	TRBD2	TRBJ2-3	.	CATRSSGRTDTQYF	TGTGCCACCCGATCTAGCGGGAGGACAGATACGCAGTATTTT
TRBV6-1	TRBD2	TRBJ2-2	.	CASTKTSGGANTGELFF	TGTGCCAGCACCAAAACTAGCGGGGGGGCAAACACCGGGGAGCTGTTTTTT
TRBV7-6	.	TRBJ1-3	.	CASSLASEGVSGNTIYF	TGTGCCAGCAGCTTAGCGTCGGAGGGAGTCTCTGGAAACACCATATATTTT
TRBV21-1	.	TRBJ1-5	few	CARGPKPQGSAQPQHF	TGTGCCAGGGGTCCTAAACCTCAGGGGAGTGCTCAGCCCCAGCATTTT
TRBV6-1	TRBD1	TRBJ1-2	.	CASSPSPTGAKRYGYTF	TGTGCCAGCAGTCCGAGCCCAACAGGGGCCAAGCGCTATGGCTACACCTTC
TRBV7-2	.	TRBJ2-5	few	CASSLYEGQETQYF	TGTGCCAGCAGCTTATATGAGGGGCAAGAGACCCAGTACTTC
TRBV10-2	.	TRBJ1-1	.	CASNRGGNTEAFF	TGCGCCAGCAATCGGGGGGGGAACACTGAAGCTTTCTTT
TRBV7-9	.	TRBJ2-5	.	CASSLRQETQYF	TGTGCCAGCAGCTTGCGTCAAGAGACCCAGTACTTC
TRBV12-3/TRBV12-4	.	TRBJ1-3	.	CASSLRSGNTIYF	TGTGCCAGCAGTCTACGCTCTGGAAACACCATATATTTT
TRBV28	TRBD1	TRBJ1-5	.	CASSSPAGQGGQPQHF	TGTGCCAGCAGTTCTCCGGCGGGACAGGGCGGTCAGCCCCAGCATTTT
TRBV19	.	TRBJ1-1	.	CASSATGGLKEAFF	TGTGCCAGTAGTGCCACGGGAGGGCTTAAAGAAGCTTTCTTT
TRBV5-1	.	TRBJ1-1	.	CASSLGGGTTEAFF	TGCGCCAGCAGCTTGGGGGGAGGGACCACTGAAGCTTTCTTT
TRBV19	TRBD1	TRBJ2-1	.	CASTIGSDRGYRSAYNEQFF	TGTGCCAGTACCATAGGATCGGACAGGGGGTATCGGAGTGCGTACAATGAGCAGTTCTTC
TRBV10-3	TRBD2	TRBJ2-3	.	CAISESTSGRGDTQYF	TGTGCCATCAGTGAGTCGACTAGCGGGAGGGGGGATACGCAGTATTTT
TRBV4-3	.	TRBJ2-3	.	CASSAGPTDTQYF	TGCGCCAGCAGCGCAGGGCCCACAGATACGCAGTATTTT
TRBV19	TRBD1	TRBJ2-1	.	CATNLGTGQGDEQFF	TGTGCCACTAACCTCGGGACAGGGCAAGGGGATGAGCAGTTCTTC
TRBV6-5	TRBD1	TRBJ2-2	once	CASSSDRATGELFF	TGTGCCAGCAGTTCCGACAGGGCAACCGGGGAGCTGTTTTTT
TRBV21-1	.	TRBJ1-2	.	CASSKEARDRVYGYTF	TGTGCCAGCAGCAAAGAGGCCCGGGACCGAGTCTATGGCTACACCTTC
TRBV7-9	.	TRBJ1-5	few	CASSLGGMQPQHF	TGTGCCAGCAGCTTAGGGGGGATGCAGCCCCAGCATTTT
TRBV10-2	.	TRBJ1-2	.	CASSESKGLYGYTF	TGCGCCAGCAGTGAGTCTAAAGGGCTCTATGGCTACACCTTC
TRBV20-1	TRBD1	TRBJ1-4	.	CSAILGQGYEKLLF	TGCAGTGCTATACTCGGACAGGGATACGAAAAACTGCTTTTT
TRBV7-9	.	TRBJ1-1	few	CASSLAGSHTEAFF	TGTGCCAGCAGCTTAGCGGGCAGTCACACTGAAGCTTTCTTT
TRBV7-2	TRBD1	TRBJ1-2	.	CASSLPRGTVNYGYTF	TGTGCCAGCAGCCTACCGCGGGGGACAGTAAACTATGGCTACACCTTC
TRBV7-2	TRBD2	TRBJ2-7	.	CASSLAGGSSYEQYF	TGTGCCAGCAGCCTAGCGGGGGGTAGCTCCTACGAGCAGTACTTC
TRBV4-1	.	TRBJ1-2	.	CASSQVNYGYTF	TGCGCCAGCAGCCAAGTAAACTATGGCTACACCTTC
TRBV20-1	.	TRBJ2-7	once	CSARETGTVTSSIEQYF	TGCAGTGCTAGAGAAACCGGGACGGTAACCTCGTCGATCGAGCAGTACTTC
TRBV6-2/TRBV6-3	.	TRBJ2-5	.	CASSYGDHRRTQYF	TGTGCCAGCAGTTATGGGGACCACAGGAGGACCCAGTACTTC
TRBV27	.	TRBJ1-2	.	CASSNQLGWAKEGYTF	TGTGCCAGCAGCAACCAACTCGGTTGGGCCAAGGAAGGCTACACCTTC
TRBV19	.	TRBJ2-7	.	CASNPEGCQNLIYNEQYF	TGTGCCAGTAACCCCGAGGGGTGTCAGAACCTCATTTATAACGAGCAGTACTTC
TRBV19	.	TRBJ2-7	.	CTSSLGPPRGGYEQYF	TGTACCAGTAGTCTAGGCCCCCCCAGGGGGGGCTACGAGCAGTACTTC
TRBV7-2	.	TRBJ2-7	once	CASSLGGLGGLLEQYF	TGTGCCAGCAGCTTAGGGGGATTGGGCGGCCTCCTCGAGCAGTACTTC
TRBV5-4	TRBD2	TRBJ2-5	.	CASTTETSRQETQYF	TGTGCCAGCACCACTGAGACTAGCCGCCAAGAGACCCAGTACTTC
TRBV6-1	.	TRBJ1-5	.	CASSVDYYQPQHF	TGTGCCAGCAGTGTAGATTATTATCAGCCCCAGCATTTT
TRBV7-9	TRBD1	TRBJ1-5	.	CASSLGDRDNQPQHF	TGTGCCAGCAGCTTAGGGGACAGGGACAATCAGCCCCAGCATTTT
TRBV7-9	.	TRBJ2-1	once	CASSLAAGYNEQFF	TGTGCCAGCAGCTTAGCGGCAGGGTACAATGAGCAGTTCTTC
TRBV27	.	TRBJ2-6	.	CASSRIDISGANVLTF	TGTGCCAGCAGCCGCATCGACATTTCTGGGGCCAACGTCCTGACTTTC
TRBV19	TRBD1	TRBJ1-2	.	CASTQEQGVSSYGYTF	TGTGCCAGCACCCAAGAACAGGGGGTAAGCAGCTATGGCTACACCTTC
TRBV11-2	TRBD1	TRBJ1-2	few	CASSLAGWTGIWGYTF	TGTGCCAGCAGCTTAGCGGGGTGGACAGGGATTTGGGGCTACACCTTC
TRBV6-2/TRBV6-3	TRBD1	TRBJ1-5	.	CASSPRGQGNQPQHF	TGTGCCAGCAGCCCCAGGGGGCAGGGCAATCAGCCCCAGCATTTT
TRBV7-8	.	TRBJ1-2	few	CASSWRTVVNYGYTF	TGTGCCAGCAGCTGGCGGACAGTGGTTAACTATGGCTACACCTTC
TRBV5-6	.	TRBJ2-2	.	CASSPVGPGELFF	TGTGCCAGCAGCCCCGTCGGTCCCGGGGAGCTGTTTTTT